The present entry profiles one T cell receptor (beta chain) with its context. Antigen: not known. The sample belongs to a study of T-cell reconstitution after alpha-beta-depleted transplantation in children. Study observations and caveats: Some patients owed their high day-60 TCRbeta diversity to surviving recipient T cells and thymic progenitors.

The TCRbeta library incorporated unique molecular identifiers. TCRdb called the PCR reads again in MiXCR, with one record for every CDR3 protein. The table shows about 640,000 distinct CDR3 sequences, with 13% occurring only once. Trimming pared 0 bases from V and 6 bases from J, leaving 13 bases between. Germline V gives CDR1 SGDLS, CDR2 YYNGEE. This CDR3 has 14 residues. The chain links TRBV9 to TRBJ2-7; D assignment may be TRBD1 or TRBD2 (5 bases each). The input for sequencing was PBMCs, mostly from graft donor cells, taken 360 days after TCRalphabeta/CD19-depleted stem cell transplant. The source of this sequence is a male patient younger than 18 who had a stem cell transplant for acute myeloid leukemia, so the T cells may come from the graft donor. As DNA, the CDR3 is TGTGCCAGCAGCGTAGGACGAGGGGTAGGCGAGCAGTACTTC. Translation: CASSVGRGVGEQYF. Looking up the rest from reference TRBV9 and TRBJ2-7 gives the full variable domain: DSGVTQTPKHLITATGQRVTLRCSPRSGDLSVYWYQQSLDQGLQFLIQYYNGEERAKGNILERFSAQQFPDLHSELNLSSLELGDSALYFCASSVGRGVGEQYFGPGTRLTVT.